This section outlines one T cell receptor beta chain sequence together with its context. Its antigen is not yet known. No base qualities exist here, and no much larger clone lies one base off it. The data originate from a study of CD4 and CD8 cells across lung adenocarcinoma regions (dated by TCRdb to the late 2010s). In terms of the full investigation: The study compared tumor centers with tumor margins to examine intratumor heterogeneity of the T cell receptor repertoire.

The germline V gene (reference sequence) sets CDR1 to WNHNN and CDR2 to SYGVQD. The CDR3 has 13 amino acids, counting the end cysteine and phenylalanine. Only the CDR3 DNA is retained, 39 bases long and in frame from the first base. Library creation used PCR. Instrument used: HiSeq X Ten. Through fastp at Q25 and MiXCR, TCRdb rebuilt clones from the public reads, retaining in-frame beta chains. Rows matching on CDR3 protein sequence are summarized as one entry with the most common DNA and genes. The sample records several thousand distinct CDR3 sequences, around 46% of which are singletons. The ten largest make up 15% to 20% of the sample. Donors were patients with localized lung adenocarcinoma, a subtype of non-small cell lung cancer. The samples were taken from the margins of localized lung adenocarcinomas. For TCR repertoire analysis, CD4+ T cells taken from tumor tissue were profiled apart from CD8+ T cells.

The TCR was taken from a male donor with lung adenocarcinoma. The CD4 and CD8 labels of this study may be unreliable. The specimen sequenced was CD4+ T cells from the margin of a lung tumor. The cell subset or site label for this specimen denotes: tumor margin region. This receptor chain uses TRBV10-1 and TRBJ2-3; the D gene is possibly TRBD2, with 5 bases matching. TRBJ2-7 explains the end of the DNA better; the J call may be wrong. CDR3 reads: CARGSGGKNTQYF. DNA sequence: TGCGCCAGGGGGTCAGGAGGCAAAAACACGCAGTACTTC.